This note documents a single T cell receptor beta chain sequence. The target of this receptor is not known. The record has no base qualities; no much larger clone is one base away. This sample stems from a study of cytomegalovirus exposure and HLA in healthy donors (TCRdb year 2017). Context from the whole study: According to a later analysis, one platform produced both the 120 validation repertoires and the 666 repertoires of the first cohort. The study aimed to test whether cataloging public T cell receptors could reveal signatures of past pathogen exposure. A separate validation cohort of some 130 different subjects was used in addition to the 666-subject first cohort. To predict cytomegalovirus infection status, the study combined high-throughput TCR immunosequencing, statistical association of individual TCRs with disease status, and machine learning.

The CDR3 starts with the cysteine, ends with the phenylalanine, and has 14 residues. Only CDR3 DNA remains: 42 bases, in frame from the first base. At the junction V is shortened by 6 bases and J by 4 bases; bases outside the gene matches: 8. The germline V gene (reference sequence) provides CDR1 MNHEY and CDR2 SMNVEV. The donors belonged to the validation cohort of over a hundred subjects, which was separate from the 666-subject first cohort. Receptor amplification or capture employed the immunoSEQ multiplex PCR assay. The source study handled its data this way. A statistical classification framework was built for diagnosing cytomegalovirus status from the catalog of TCR beta chain sequences. This is the immuneACCESS table as TCRdb keeps it, with only in-frame sequences that have V and J called. A part of the clones is gone; compared with another copy, unresolved V genes explain less than half, and the rest is unexplained. V and J calls plus clone size are reproduced from that table; the DNA served to infer D and trimming. Counted in this sample were a few hundred thousand clones; 90% of them appeared once. The ten biggest clones cover 0.37% of the sample.

The research as a whole found: A later analysis had no HLA typing for the validation cohort, so co-occurrence there was scored across all 120 repertoires. The classifier was reported to diagnose cytomegalovirus status with high specificity and sensitivity in both the original and validation cohorts. Most TCR sequences were seen in very few donors, while some public TCRs were found in many individuals. In vitro tests confirmed that a few of the cytomegalovirus-associated TCR beta chains recognize cytomegalovirus antigens. The authors suggested that the approach could potentially be extended to other disease states and immunological phenotypes. The study listed over 150 TCR beta chains as associated with cytomegalovirus. In a later analysis, TCRs clustered in the first cohort were found to also tend to co-occur in the roughly 120 validation repertoires, with 94% of cluster scores above 0.

The receptor was isolated from a young woman in good health and CMV-seronegative. Sequenced input: PBMCs. The chain joins TRBV27 to TRBJ1-2, with 7 middle bases fitting TRBD1. The bases read TGTGCCAGCAGGAACCGACAGGGAGGCTATGGCTACACCTTC. Translated, this gives CASRNRQGGYGYTF.